The text below deals with one TCR beta chain. The antigen remains undetermined. V lost 6 bases to trimming and J lost 3 bases, with 20 bases between them. Germline assignment: CDR1 SQVTM and CDR2 ANQGSEA. There are 15 residues in the CDR3. This sample was included in a study of CD8 T cells in ankylosing spondylitis. It was by quantitative 5'-RACE with molecular barcodes that TCR beta libraries were made. TCRdb independently ran MiXCR on the 5' RACE reads; one entry per CDR3 protein. This sample has approximately 500,000 distinct CDR3 sequences, with 12% found just once. Broader study findings: Roughly eight highly homologous variants formed a TCR beta motif that appeared characteristic of ankylosing spondylitis blood.

The chain is built from TRBV29-1 and TRBJ1-1, with D possibly matching TRBD1 (5 bases). The sequencing sample was made of blood, either unsorted or a sorted T cell fraction (not recorded which). This TCR was recovered from a male donor with ankylosing spondylitis. CDR3 protein: CSVGRVGTFDTEAFF. In DNA, the CDR3 is TGCAGCGTAGGTAGGGTGGGGACCTTTGACACTGAAGCTTTCTTT.